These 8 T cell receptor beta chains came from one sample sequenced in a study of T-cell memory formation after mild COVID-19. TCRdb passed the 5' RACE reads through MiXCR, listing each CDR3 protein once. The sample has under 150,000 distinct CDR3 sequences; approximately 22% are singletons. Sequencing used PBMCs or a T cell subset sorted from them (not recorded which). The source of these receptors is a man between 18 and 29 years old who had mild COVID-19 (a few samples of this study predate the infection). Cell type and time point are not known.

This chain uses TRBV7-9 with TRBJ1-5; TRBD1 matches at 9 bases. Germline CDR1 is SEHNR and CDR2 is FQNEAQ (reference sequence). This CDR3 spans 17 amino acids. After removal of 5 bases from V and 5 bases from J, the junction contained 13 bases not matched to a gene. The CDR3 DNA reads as TGTGCCAGCAGCCCCCACGGGACAGGGAGATCTGATCAGCCCCAGCATTTT. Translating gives CASSPHGTGRSDQPQHF.

The CDR3: CATSSYPRQNTGELFF. In DNA, the CDR3 is TGTGCCACTTCGTCCTACCCGCGACAGAACACCGGGGAGCTGTTTTTT. V usage is TRBV27 and J usage is TRBJ2-2; D ambiguous. The CDR3 length is 16 residues. Per the germline V gene, CDR1 is MNHEY and CDR2 is SMNVEV (reference sequence). V was cut by 10 bases and J by 1 base, with 19 bases left in between.

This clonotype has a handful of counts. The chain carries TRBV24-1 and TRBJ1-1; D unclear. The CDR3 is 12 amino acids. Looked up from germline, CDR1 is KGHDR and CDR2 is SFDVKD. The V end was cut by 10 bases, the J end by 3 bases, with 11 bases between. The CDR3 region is CATRGRDTEAFF. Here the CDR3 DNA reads TGTGCCACGCGAGGGAGGGACACTGAAGCTTTCTTT.

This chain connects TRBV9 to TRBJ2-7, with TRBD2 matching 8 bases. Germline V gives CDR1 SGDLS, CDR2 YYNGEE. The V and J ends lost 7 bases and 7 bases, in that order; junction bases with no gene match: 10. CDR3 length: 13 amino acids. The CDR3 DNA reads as TGTGCCAGCGGACTCGGGGGGGCGAGGGAGCAGTACTTC. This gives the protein CASGLGGAREQYF.

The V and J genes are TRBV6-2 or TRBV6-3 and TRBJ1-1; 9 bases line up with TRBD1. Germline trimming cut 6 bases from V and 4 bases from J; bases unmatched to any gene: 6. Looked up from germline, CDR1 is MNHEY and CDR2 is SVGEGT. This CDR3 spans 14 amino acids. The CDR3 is CASRGRTGATEAFF. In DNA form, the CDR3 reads TGTGCCAGCAGGGGCAGGACAGGGGCCACTGAAGCTTTCTTT.

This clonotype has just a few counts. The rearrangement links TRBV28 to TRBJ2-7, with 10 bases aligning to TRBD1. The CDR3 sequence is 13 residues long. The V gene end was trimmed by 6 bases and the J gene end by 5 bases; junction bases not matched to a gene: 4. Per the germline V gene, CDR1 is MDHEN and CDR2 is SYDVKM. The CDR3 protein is CASSPGQGNEQYV. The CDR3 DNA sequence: TGTGCCAGCAGCCCGGGACAGGGGAACGAGCAGTACGTC.

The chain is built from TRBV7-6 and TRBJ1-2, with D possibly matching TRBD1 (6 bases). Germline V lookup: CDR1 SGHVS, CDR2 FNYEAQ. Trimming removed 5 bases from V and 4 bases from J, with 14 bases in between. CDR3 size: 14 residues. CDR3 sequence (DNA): TGTGCCAGCAGCGTGCGACAGGTTCCCTATGGCTACACCTTC. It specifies CASSVRQVPYGYTF.

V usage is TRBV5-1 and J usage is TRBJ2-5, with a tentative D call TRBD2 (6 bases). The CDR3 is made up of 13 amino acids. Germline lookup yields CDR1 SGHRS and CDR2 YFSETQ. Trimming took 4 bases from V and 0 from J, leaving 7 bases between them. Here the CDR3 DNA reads TGCGCCAGCAGCGGGGGGTACCAAGAGACCCAGTACTTC. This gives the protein CASSGGYQETQYF.